What follows is one T cell receptor beta chain and its context. Its antigen is not known. This may be a read error: a much more frequent sequence differs by one nucleotide. Germline assignment: CDR1 DFQATT and CDR2 SNEGSKA (reference sequence). The V end lost 3 bases, the J end lost 3 bases, and 9 bases lay between the germline ends. The CDR3 loop spans 13 amino acids. The record originates from a study of breast tumors, draining lymph nodes, adjacent tissues. TCRdb reprocessed the multiplex PCR reads via MiXCR and lists one record per CDR3 protein. This repertoire shows some 130,000 distinct CDR3 sequences, about a fifth found once; its top ten account for under 3%. The study's findings and limits: Tumor and nontumor repertoires were significantly more similar in luminal-like than in basal-like breast cancer. Tumor repertoires ranked between lymph nodes and nontumor tissue in diversity, with V and J gene preferences. That most tumor T cells come from lymph nodes remained unproven. Data fit most tumor T cells coming from lymph node, expanding in tumor.

Breast cancer patients provided tissue from their axillary draining lymph nodes. The chain combines TRBV20-1 with TRBJ2-1; tentatively, D is TRBD1 (5 bases). The sample was axillary lymph node tissue. This receptor was identified in a female donor with breast cancer. Some clones in this sample may be carry-over from other donors' samples. CDR3 sequence: CSASQGVYNEQFF. CDR3 DNA sequence: TGCAGTGCTAGTCAAGGGGTCTACAATGAGCAGTTCTTC.